This record covers a single T cell receptor (beta chain). Its specificity is unknown. At one end, the junction sequence differs from germline, possibly due to a read error. This entry comes from a study of blood T cell dynamics during melanoma immunotherapy. Study results and limitations: Disease-control patients' PBMC repertoires became either more clonal or more diverse at W3.

This sample's time point: week 3, after first cycle of checkpoint inhibitor. Response was assessed by RECIST 1.1 at 12 weeks, except a couple of rapid progressors. The CDR3 runs to 16 residues. Germline V gene sequence: CDR1 SSHAT, CDR2 FNYEAQ (reference sequence). A fixed DNA input of 350 ng was used per bulk PBMC sample. The protocol was immunoSEQ multiplex PCR, while the TCRdb copy is restricted to in-frame clones and leaves out a portion. The sample includes under 20,000 clones, nearly 90% of them seen just once. The sample in question was blood, obtained from a patient treated with checkpoint blockade. The TCR sequence derives from a human donor with melanoma. The rearrangement joins TRBV7-7 to TRBJ2-2, with 9 bases matching TRBD1. DNA of the CDR3: TGTGCTAGCAGCCCAACAGGGGGCCCGAACACCGGGGAGCTGTTTTTT. Protein: CASSPTGGPNTGELFF.